This paragraph reports one TCR beta chain. Profiled with immunoSEQ multiplex PCR; TCRdb holds only in-frame clones, not every one. This sample has about 140,000 clones, with about 90% found just once. These data originate in a study of blood T cell repertoires in COVID-19. V lost 2 bases to trimming and J lost 4 bases, with 12 bases between them. CDR1 LNHDA and CDR2 SQIVND come from the germline V gene (reference sequence). CDR3 length: 15 amino acids. Sequences were obtained from peripheral blood. The V and J genes are TRBV19 and TRBJ2-1; TRBD2 is a possible D gene (5 bases). This TCR came from an older woman with acute or convalescent COVID-19. CDR3 bases: TGTGCCAGTAGTATAACCGGGGAGACATACAATGAGCAGTTCTTC. It encodes CASSITGETYNEQFF.